This TCR beta chain was profiled in a study of blood T cell repertoires in COVID-19. The CDR3 totals 15 residues. Germline lookup yields CDR1 SGHRS and CDR2 YFSETQ. The V end lost 0 bases, the J end lost 0 bases, and 9 bases lay between the germline ends. Clones were read by immunoSEQ multiplex PCR, and TCRdb kept only the in-frame ones, dropping some. The table has fewer than 300,000 clones, around 84% seen once. Those who participated ranged in age from about 18 to 95 years and resided in 24 US areas. This clone has a handful of counts. The sequenced sample consisted of PBMCs or T cells enriched from blood (not recorded which). This chain connects TRBV5-1 to TRBJ1-1; D gene ambiguous. The receptor comes from a man younger than 35 who had recovered from COVID-19. This CDR3 is CASSLGSHMNTEAFF. CDR3 bases: TGCGCCAGCAGCTTGGGGTCCCACATGAACACTGAAGCTTTCTTT.